One and the same sample provided the 16 T cell receptor beta chains below, sequenced in a study of Tregs in tolerant kidney transplant recipients. Produced via immunoSEQ multiplex PCR; TCRdb's table is partial and in-frame only. The repertoire includes 110,000 or so clones, 92% of them detected once, and roughly 0.63% sits in the top ten. The sequencing sample was made of CD4+ T cells from blood. These receptors came from a human donor in good health.

The genes are TRBV7-2 and TRBJ2-2, with D tentatively TRBD2 (5 bases). The CDR3 sequence is 16 residues long. Germline CDR1 SGHTA, CDR2 FQGNSA. With 6 bases removed from V and 0 bases from J, the gap between germline ends came to 14 bases. As DNA, the CDR3 is TGTGCCAGCAGTCGACTACTACGAACGAACACCGGGGAGCTGTTTTTT. Translation gives CASSRLLRTNTGELFF.

This clone was detected a few times. The V and J genes are TRBV10-1 and TRBJ1-2; D is unresolved. Germline CDR1 and CDR2: WNHNN and SYGVQD (reference sequence). V was pared by 2 bases and J by 4 bases, with 5 bases between. CDR3 length equals 12 residues. The CDR3 sequence: CASSEGSYGYTF. The CDR3 DNA is TGCGCCAGCAGTGAGGGCAGCTATGGCTACACCTTC.

This chain links TRBV19 with TRBJ2-2, with unresolved D. Germline loops: CDR1 LNHDA, CDR2 SQIVND (reference sequence). The CDR3 contains 13 residues. The ends were cut back, 7 bases at V and 2 bases at J, with 8 bases in the middle. DNA of the CDR3: TGTGCCAGTATTGGCCATAACACCGGGGAGCTGTTTTTT. Its protein product is CASIGHNTGELFF.

The chain couples TRBV2 to TRBJ1-2, with TRBD1 as a possible D gene (5 bases). V was shortened by 7 bases and J by 6 bases, with 9 bases between the two germline ends. CDR1 SNHLY and CDR2 FYNNEI come from the germline V gene. The CDR3 is made up of 11 amino acids. As DNA, the CDR3 is TGTGCCAGCATTGGGGCGAATGGCTACACCTTC. It is translated as CASIGANGYTF.

This chain joins TRBV9 and TRBJ2-7, with 10 bases aligning to TRBD1. The CDR3 contains 13 residues. V shed 2 bases, J shed 10 bases, and the junction held 6 bases outside the gene matches. Germline CDR1 SGDLS, CDR2 YYNGEE. The CDR3 nucleotides are TGTGCCAGCAGCGTCTCGACAGGGGGCGACCAGTACTTC. Translated, it gives CASSVSTGGDQYF.

The chain is built from TRBV21-1 and TRBJ1-1. TRBV21-1 is termed a pseudogene. The CDR3 contains 16 residues. The CDR3 DNA follows: TGTGCCAGCAGCAAAGAGGAGAGGGCCTTAGACACTGAAGCTTTCTTT. It specifies CASSKEERALDTEAFF.

CDR3 DNA: TGTGCCAGCAGTCTGGACAGGGTGTCCGGCTACACCTTC. This gives the protein CASSLDRVSGYTF. The genes are TRBV5-4 and TRBJ1-2; 8 bases fit TRBD1. V shed 5 bases, J shed 8 bases, and the junction held 8 bases outside the gene matches. The CDR3 consists of 13 residues. Germline lookup yields CDR1 SGHNT and CDR2 YYREEE (reference sequence).

The gene calls are TRBV18 and TRBJ2-2; D is undetermined. From germline, CDR1 is KGHSH and CDR2 LQKENI. The V end lost 0 bases, the J end lost 3 bases, and 14 bases lay between the germline ends. The CDR3 totals 17 residues. The CDR3 bases are TGTGCCAGCTCACCACCAACCCGGCCGGGTTACACCGGGGAGCTGTTTTTT. Translated: CASSPPTRPGYTGELFF.

This chain links TRBV29-1 with TRBJ2-7; 10 bases are a match to TRBD1. V gave up 6 bases and J gave up 0 bases; unmatched junction bases: 5. This CDR3 contains 14 residues. The germline V gene encodes CDR1 SQVTM and CDR2 ANQGSEA. The chain's CDR3 is CSVGTGVYSYEQYF. CDR3 DNA sequence: TGCAGCGTGGGGACAGGGGTCTACTCCTACGAGCAGTACTTC.

This rearrangement joins TRBV2 to TRBJ2-4, with a weak D call TRBD1 (7 bases). Germline loops: CDR1 SNHLY, CDR2 FYNNEI. The CDR3 runs 13 residues. Trimming stripped 4 bases from V and 4 bases from J, with 8 bases between. This CDR3 is CASSAGGKNIQYF. For the CDR3, the DNA is TGTGCCAGCAGTGCAGGGGGGAAAAACATTCAGTACTTC.

CDR3 in DNA: TGTGCCTGGAGTGTACGCAGGGGGAGTAGCACAGATACGCAGTATTTT. As protein: CAWSVRRGSSTDTQYF. The chain joins TRBV30 to TRBJ2-3; TRBD1 aligns across 7 bases. Per the germline V gene, CDR1 is GTSNPN and CDR2 is SVGIG (reference sequence). With 0 bases clipped from V and 0 bases from J, the junction kept 6 bases outside the gene matches. The CDR3 has 16 residues.

This clone was observed a single time. As DNA, the CDR3 is TGTGCCAGCAGCTTGGGGGCCGGAGAAGAGACCCAGTACTTC. Translation gives CASSLGAGEETQYF. The chain carries TRBV5-4 and TRBJ2-5; D is ambiguous. Trimming removed 0 bases from V and 3 bases from J, with 9 bases in between. Germline values: CDR1 SGHNT, CDR2 YYREEE (reference sequence). This CDR3 region has 14 residues. The full variable domain, with the rest looked up from reference TRBV5-4 and TRBJ2-5, is ETGVTQSPTHLIKTRGQQVTLRCSSQSGHNTVSWYQQALGQGPQFIFQYYREEENGRGNFPPRFSGLQFPNYSSELNVNALELDDSALYLCASSLGAGEETQYFGPGTRLLVL.

This clone showed up just a few times. The chain recombines TRBV13 with TRBJ2-1; 10 bases fit TRBD2. CDR3 length: 23 residues. CDR1 PRHDT and CDR2 FYEKMQ come from the germline V gene (reference sequence). Trimming took 0 bases from V and 0 from J; bases not matched to a gene: 20. CDR3 coding DNA: TGTGCCAGCAGCTTAGGAGGGCTAGCGGGAGTTTCCCCCAAAATCAGCTCCTACAATGAGCAGTTCTTC. It encodes CASSLGGLAGVSPKISSYNEQFF.

The chain couples TRBV7-2 to TRBJ1-2; weak D call: TRBD1 (6 bases). CDR1 is SGHTA and CDR2 is FQGNSA in the germline V gene. The length of the CDR3 is 18 residues. V lost 0 bases to trimming and J lost 3 bases, with 20 bases between them. CDR3 region: CASSLAQTGPILYYGYTF. CDR3 coding DNA: TGTGCCAGCAGCTTAGCGCAGACAGGTCCAATCCTGTACTATGGCTACACCTTC.

V usage is TRBV5-5 and J usage is TRBJ1-1; D is possibly TRBD1 (5 bases). V lost 0 bases and J 10 bases, leaving 25 bases between the germline ends. Germline V lookup: CDR1 SGHKS, CDR2 YYEKEE (reference sequence). The CDR3 runs to 17 residues. The CDR3 loop is CASSLVSGRGYPARAFF. The CDR3 DNA reads TGTGCCAGCAGCTTGGTGTCAGGGCGCGGGTACCCGGCAAGAGCTTTCTTT.

This clone was observed once. This chain connects TRBV29-1 to TRBJ2-7, with TRBD2 matching over 9 bases. Losses at the gene ends were 6 bases for V and 3 bases for J; bases not matched to a gene: 12. Germline CDR1 reads SQVTM; CDR2 reads ANQGSEA. The CDR3 length is 15 residues. This chain's CDR3 is CSVTRSGSFNYEQYF. The CDR3 nucleotides are TGCAGCGTGACCCGTAGCGGGAGTTTCAACTACGAGCAGTACTTC.